The rows below give T cell receptor beta chains drawn from one sample of a study of T cell repertoires in cytomegalovirus infection. No cognate antigen is known for these TCRs. Using its own MiXCR run on the reads, TCRdb lists one record per CDR3 protein. Of approximately 110,000 distinct CDR3 sequences in the sample, about 28% are singletons; the top ten hold roughly three quarters. The material sequenced was CD8+ T cells from cultured PBMCs, taken from culture after CMV antigen stimulation. The receptor set was obtained from a human donor in good health (CMV status not recorded). Some clones in this sample may be carry-over from other donors' samples. Each CDR3 is given with its conserved first and last residue. D genes are given only for firm matches. Part of the rows lack a size; the others show once, few, many or a class for expanded clones.

abundance	d_gene	v_gene	j_gene	CDR3aa	CDR3nt
few	NA	TRBV7-6	TRBJ2-2	CASSPTPTGELFF	TGTGCCAGCAGCCCGACTCCCACCGGGGAGCTGTTTTTT
few	TRBD1	TRBV2	TRBJ2-1	CASRPRGQGVFYEQFF	TGTGCCAGCAGACCACGAGGACAGGGGGTTTTTTATGAGCAGTTCTTC
many	TRBD1	TRBV27	TRBJ1-5	CASSGTGDSQNQPQHF	TGTGCCAGCAGCGGGACAGGCGATTCTCAAAATCAGCCCCAGCATTTT
NA	TRBD1	TRBV7-9	TRBJ1-5	CASSPQGAIVEPQHF	TGTGCCAGCAGCCCACAGGGGGCGATTGTTGAGCCCCAGCATTTT
NA	NA	TRBV2	TRBJ2-4	CASSEVKFGEHIQYF	TGTGCCAGCAGTGAAGTAAAGTTTGGGGAACACATTCAGTACTTC
NA	NA	TRBV20-1	TRBJ1-1	CSAREGTEAFF	TGCAGTGCTAGAGAAGGGACTGAAGCTTTCTTT
NA	NA	TRBV4-1	TRBJ2-2	CASSQVGNGELFF	TGCGCCAGCAGCCAAGTGGGGAACGGGGAGCTGTTTTTT
NA	TRBD1	TRBV20-1	TRBJ2-1	CSATDRDRGKAYNEQFF	TGCAGTGCTACCGATCGGGACAGGGGGAAAGCCTACAATGAGCAGTTCTTC
few	TRBD2	TRBV27	TRBJ2-2	CASSLYFGLGANTGELFF	TGTGCCAGCAGTTTATACTTTGGACTAGGGGCTAACACCGGGGAGCTGTTTTTT
few	NA	TRBV12-3/TRBV12-4	TRBJ1-5	CASSQAGSLGLNSNQPQHF	TGTGCCAGCAGCCAAGCGGGGTCGTTAGGATTGAATAGCAATCAGCCCCAGCATTTT